This T cell receptor beta chain was sequenced in a study of PD-L1 blockade in urothelial cancer. Overall study: Of prior chemotherapy regimens, patients had received between 0 and 3.

Germline CDR1 reads SEHNR; CDR2 reads FQNEAQ (reference sequence). V was clipped by 5 bases and J by 3 bases; unmatched bases: 8. This CDR3 is built from 15 residues. Clones were sequenced by immunoSEQ multiplex PCR, and TCRdb holds only the in-frame ones, with some missing. The sample lists roughly 38,000 clones, almost 85% occurring once. With respect to this clone: Its cognate antigen is unknown.

Whole-study results and caveats: Better survival was forecast by a pretreatment blood TCR clonality below the median. Durable-benefit patients expanded tumor-associated blood clones more at 3 weeks.

Sample contribution per patient ranged from 1 to 8, covering pretreatment and on-treatment. The TCR originated in a man between 65 and 80 years old with urothelial cancer. This chain links TRBV7-9 with TRBJ2-7, with 9 bases aligning to TRBD1. Sample: PBMCs, taken around atezolizumab (anti-PD-L1) treatment. The CDR3 loop reads CASSARDRESYEQYF. The CDR3, as DNA: TGTGCCAGCAGCGCCCGGGACAGGGAGAGCTACGAGCAGTACTTC.